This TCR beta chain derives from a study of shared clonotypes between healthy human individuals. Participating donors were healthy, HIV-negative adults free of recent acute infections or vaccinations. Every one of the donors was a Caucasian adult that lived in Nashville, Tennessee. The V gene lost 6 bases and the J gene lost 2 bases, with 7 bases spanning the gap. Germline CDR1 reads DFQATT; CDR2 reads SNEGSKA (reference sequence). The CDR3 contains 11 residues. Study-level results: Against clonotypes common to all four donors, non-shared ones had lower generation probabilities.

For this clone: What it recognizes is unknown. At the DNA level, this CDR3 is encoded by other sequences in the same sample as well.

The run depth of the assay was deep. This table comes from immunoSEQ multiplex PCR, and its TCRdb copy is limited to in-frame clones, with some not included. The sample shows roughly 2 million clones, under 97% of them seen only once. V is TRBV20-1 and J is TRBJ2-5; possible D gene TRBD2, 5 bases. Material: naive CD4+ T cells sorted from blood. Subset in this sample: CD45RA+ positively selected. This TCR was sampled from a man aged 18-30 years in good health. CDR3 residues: CSAGLQETQYF. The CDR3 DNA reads TGCAGTGCCGGACTGCAAGAGACCCAGTACTTC.